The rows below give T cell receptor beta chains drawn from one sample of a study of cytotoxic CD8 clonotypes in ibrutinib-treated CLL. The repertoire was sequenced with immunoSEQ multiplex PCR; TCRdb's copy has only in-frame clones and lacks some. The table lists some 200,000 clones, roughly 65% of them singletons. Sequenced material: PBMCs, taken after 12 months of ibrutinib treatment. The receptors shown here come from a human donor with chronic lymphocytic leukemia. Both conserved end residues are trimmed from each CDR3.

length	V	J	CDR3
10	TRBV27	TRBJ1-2	ATYRQGSGYT
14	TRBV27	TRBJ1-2	ASSPRTETLNYGYT
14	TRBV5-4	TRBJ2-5	ASSLRSSGVSETQY
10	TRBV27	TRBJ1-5	ASSLPSEPQH
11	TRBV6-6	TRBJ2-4	ASRQERGNIQY
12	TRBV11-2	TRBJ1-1	ASSPGQGHTEAF
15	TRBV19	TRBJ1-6	ASSPWTGGELNSPLH
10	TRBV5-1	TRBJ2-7	ASSLDLVEQY
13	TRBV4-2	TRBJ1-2	ASSQDPREDYGYT
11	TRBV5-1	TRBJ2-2	ASSHKNTGELF
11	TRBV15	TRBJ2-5	ATSPRAQETQY
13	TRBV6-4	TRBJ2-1	ASSDSGLAATEQF
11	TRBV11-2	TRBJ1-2	ASSLGQNYGYT
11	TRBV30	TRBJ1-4	AWSVLSGTELF
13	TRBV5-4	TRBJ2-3	ASSLPSSGTDTQY
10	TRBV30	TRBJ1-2	GGWRRKDGYT
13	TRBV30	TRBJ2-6	AWSLHSSGANVLT
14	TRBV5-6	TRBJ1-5	ASSLGQDIPAQPQH
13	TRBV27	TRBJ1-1	ASSPQQGFKTEAF
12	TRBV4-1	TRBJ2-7	ASSQRTGSYEQY
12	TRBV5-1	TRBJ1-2	ASRTPGQGVGYT
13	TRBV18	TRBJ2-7	ASSPLELAPYEQY
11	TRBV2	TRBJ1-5	ASSGDRGQPQH
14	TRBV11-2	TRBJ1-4	ASSLVLGQSNEKLF
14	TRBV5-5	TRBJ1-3	ASSERWGLSGNTIY
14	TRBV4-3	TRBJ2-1	ASSQDLAAITSEQF
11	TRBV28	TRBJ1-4	ASVNRNNEKLF
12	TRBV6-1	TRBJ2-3	ASTSVRGRDTQY
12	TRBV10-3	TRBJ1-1	AIRETGQNTEAF
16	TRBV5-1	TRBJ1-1	ASSLGTRGGSLNTEAF
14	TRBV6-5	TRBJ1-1	ASSYSRTVFNTEAF
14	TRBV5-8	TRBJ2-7	ASSRGLEGGSYEQY
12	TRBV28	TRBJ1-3	ASSKLDTGNTIY
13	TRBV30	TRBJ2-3	AWTLGGVSTDTQY
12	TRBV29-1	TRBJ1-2	SVADRGLDYGYT
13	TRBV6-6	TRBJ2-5	ASSYIGGAQETQY
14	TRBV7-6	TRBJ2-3	ASSREYRGLKNTQY
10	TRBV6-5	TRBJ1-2	ASSYGGRGYT
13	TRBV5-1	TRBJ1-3	ASSFGTTGGNTIY
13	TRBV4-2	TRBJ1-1	ASSQDGRQNTEAF
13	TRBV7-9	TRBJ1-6	ASSITGTGSSPLH
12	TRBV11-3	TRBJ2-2	ASTPSTGTGELF
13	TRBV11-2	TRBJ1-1	ASSPLQDSIPEAF
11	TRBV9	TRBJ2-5	ASSVTGQETQY
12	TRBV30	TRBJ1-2	AWTPQGAVYGYT
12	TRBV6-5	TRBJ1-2	ASSPGTVNYGYT
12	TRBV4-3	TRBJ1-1	ASSQDLSGSEAF
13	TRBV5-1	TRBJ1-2	ASSLESGVGYGYT
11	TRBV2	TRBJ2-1	ASSESRLVEQF
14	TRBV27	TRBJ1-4	ASSSPRTGRNEKLF
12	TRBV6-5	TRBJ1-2	ASTERQGWYGYT
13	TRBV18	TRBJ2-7	ASSPLGGGVDEQY